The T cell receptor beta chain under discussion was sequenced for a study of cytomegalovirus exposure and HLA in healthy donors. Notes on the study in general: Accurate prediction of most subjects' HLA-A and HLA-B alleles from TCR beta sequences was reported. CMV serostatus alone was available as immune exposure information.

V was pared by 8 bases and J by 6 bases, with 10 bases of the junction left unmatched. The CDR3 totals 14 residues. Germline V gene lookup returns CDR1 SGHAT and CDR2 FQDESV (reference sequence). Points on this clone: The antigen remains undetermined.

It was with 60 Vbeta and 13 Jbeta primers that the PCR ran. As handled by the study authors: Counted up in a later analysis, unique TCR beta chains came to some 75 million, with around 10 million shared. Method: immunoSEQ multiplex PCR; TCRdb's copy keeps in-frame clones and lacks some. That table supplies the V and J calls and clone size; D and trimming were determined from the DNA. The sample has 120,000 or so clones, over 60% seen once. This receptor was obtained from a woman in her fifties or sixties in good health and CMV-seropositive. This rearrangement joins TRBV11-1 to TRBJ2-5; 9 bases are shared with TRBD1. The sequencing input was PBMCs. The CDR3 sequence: CASCSGTGRKTQYF. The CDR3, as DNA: TGTGCCAGCTGTTCCGGGACAGGGAGGAAGACCCAGTACTTC.